The 22 T cell receptor beta chains below all came from one sample that was sequenced in a study of blood T cell repertoires in COVID-19. Repertoires were generated with immunoSEQ multiplex PCR, while TCRdb's copy carries only in-frame clones and drops some. The table has 150,000 or so clones, approximately 80% seen once. Sequenced sample: PBMCs or T cells enriched from blood (not recorded which). The source of these receptors is a woman between 50 and 59 years old who had recovered from COVID-19.

This sequence joins TRBV5-1 and TRBJ1-2, with 7 bases matching TRBD1. V lost 4 bases and J lost 4; bases outside the gene matches: 4. CDR1 is SGHRS and CDR2 is YFSETQ in the germline V gene. CDR3 length: 13 residues. For the CDR3, the DNA is TGCGCCAGCAGCATGGACAGGTCCTATGGCTACACCTTC. This translates into CASSMDRSYGYTF.

The chain is built from TRBV2 and TRBJ2-1; 10 bases align to TRBD1. The CDR3 spans 16 residues. Trimming removed 10 bases from V and 6 bases from J; junction bases left unmatched: 15. The V gene's germline CDR1 is SNHLY and CDR2 FYNNEI. In nucleotides, the CDR3 is TGTGCCACCAACCCAATGCCGGGACAGGGGTTCAATGAGCAGTTCTTC. Its translation: CATNPMPGQGFNEQFF. Using reference TRBV2 and TRBJ2-1 for the parts outside the CDR3, the full variable domain is EPEVTQTPSHQVTQMGQEVILRCVPISNHLYFYWYRQILGQKVEFLVSFYNNEISEKSEIFDDQFSVERPDGSNFTLKIRSTKLEDSAMYFCATNPMPGQGFNEQFFGPGTRLTVL.

This chain connects TRBV7-3 to TRBJ1-1, with D possibly matching TRBD1 (6 bases). Germline values: CDR1 SGHTA, CDR2 FQGTGA. The CDR3 runs 13 residues. V was shortened by 4 bases and J by 2 bases, with 8 bases between the two germline ends. The CDR3 region has the DNA TGTGCCAGCAGCTGGGGACAAAACACTGAAGCTTTCTTT. It translates to CASSWGQNTEAFF.

This clone was observed a few times. This chain uses TRBV6-5 with TRBJ2-1; 8 bases fit TRBD2. V lost 8 bases and J lost 7; bases outside the gene matches: 7. The germline V gene encodes CDR1 MNHEY and CDR2 SVGAGI. The CDR3 is 13 amino acids. The CDR3 sequence is CASGGAGENEQFF. In DNA form, the CDR3 reads TGTGCCAGCGGCGGAGCGGGAGAGAATGAGCAGTTCTTC.

V gene TRBV7-2 combines with J gene TRBJ2-7; possibly TRBD2 for D (6 bases). This CDR3 spans 13 amino acids. V was pared by 8 bases and J by 4 bases, with 15 bases between. Germline-derived CDR1 and CDR2 are SGHTA and FQGNSA. The CDR3: CASSAGTPYEQYF. The CDR3 DNA follows: TGTGCCAGCTCCGCCGGGACTCCTTACGAGCAGTACTTC.

The chain recombines TRBV6-4 with TRBJ1-1; no clear D gene. V was shortened by 8 bases and J by 3 bases, with 16 bases between the two germline ends. Germline V gene sequence: CDR1 MRHNA, CDR2 SNTAGT. The CDR3 has 14 residues. The CDR3 DNA reads as TGTGCCAGCCCCGGGAGACCATTGGACACTGAAGCTTTCTTT. This codes for CASPGRPLDTEAFF.

The V call is TRBV15, the J call TRBJ2-7; 11 positions match TRBD2. CDR1 is LNHNV, CDR2 YYDKDF, per germline (reference sequence). CDR3 length: 14 amino acids. The V gene end was trimmed by 0 bases and the J gene end by 9 bases; junction bases not matched to a gene: 4. DNA for the CDR3: TGTGCCACCAGCAGAGATGCTAGCGGGAGGTTGCAGTACTTC. As protein: CATSRDASGRLQYF.

The rearrangement uses TRBV2 and TRBJ2-1; maybe TRBD2 (5 bases). The CDR3 contains 16 residues. V lost 2 bases, J lost 0 bases, and 11 bases lay in between. Germline assignment: CDR1 SNHLY and CDR2 FYNNEI. The CDR3 is CASSERGESSYNEQFF. CDR3 DNA sequence: TGTGCCAGCAGTGAACGGGGAGAGAGCTCCTACAATGAGCAGTTCTTC.

V is TRBV7-2 and J is TRBJ2-7; 7 bases map to TRBD2. CDR1 SGHTA and CDR2 FQGNSA come from the germline V gene. The trim removed 6 bases at V and 4 bases at J, leaving 12 bases unmatched. The CDR3 sequence is 15 residues long. Written as DNA, the CDR3 is TGTGCCAGCAGTCCCGGCAGCAGGGAGGGATACGAGCAGTACTTC. It is translated as CASSPGSREGYEQYF.

The chain couples TRBV19 to TRBJ1-5; 11 positions match TRBD1. Germline-derived CDR1 and CDR2 are LNHDA and SQIVND (reference sequence). The CDR3 totals 13 residues. After removal of 8 bases from V and 5 bases from J, the junction contained 2 bases not matched to a gene. DNA for the CDR3: TGTGCCAGTGGGGACAGGGGGGATCAGCCCCAGCATTTT. This gives the protein CASGDRGDQPQHF. Complete variable domain (other parts from reference TRBV19 and TRBJ1-5): DGGITQSPKYLFRKEGQNVTLSCEQNLNHDAMYWYRQDPGQGLRLIYYSQIVNDFQKGDIAEGYSVSREKKESFPLTVTSAQKNPTAFYLCASGDRGDQPQHFGDGTRLSIL.

The chain has TRBV19 and TRBJ1-1; D may be TRBD1 (6 bases). V lost 1 base, J lost 0 bases, and 12 bases lay in between. The CDR3 loop spans 16 amino acids. Per germline, CDR1 LNHDA and CDR2 SQIVND (reference sequence). In nucleotides, the CDR3 is TGTGCCAGTAGTATAGGGCAGGGGACCATGAACACTGAAGCTTTCTTT. Translating it yields CASSIGQGTMNTEAFF.

This clone has only one observation. V is TRBV7-8 and J is TRBJ2-2; D is undetermined. The CDR3 runs 13 residues. The germline V and J ends were trimmed by 6 bases and 1 base, with 6 bases remaining between them. In germline, CDR1 is SGHVS, CDR2 FQNEAQ. DNA for the CDR3: TGTGCCAGCAGTTCAGGGAACACCGGGGAGCTGTTTTTT. This encodes CASSSGNTGELFF.

This rearrangement joins TRBV7-2 to TRBJ1-1, with D perhaps TRBD1 (6 bases). CDR3 length equals 15 residues. Trimming pared 3 bases from V and 4 bases from J, leaving 15 bases between. Germline loops: CDR1 SGHTA, CDR2 FQGNSA. The CDR3 protein is CASSLEVPGVTEAFF. The CDR3 DNA reads TGTGCCAGCAGCTTGGAGGTACCAGGGGTCACTGAAGCTTTCTTT.

In its sample, this clone was seen a few times. The chain joins TRBV11-1 to TRBJ1-4, with TRBD1 identical over 7 bases. Per the germline V gene, CDR1 is SGHAT and CDR2 is FQDESV (reference sequence). The CDR3 covers 14 residues. The V segment lost 5 bases and the J segment 8 bases; nucleotides outside the gene matches: 8. The CDR3 nucleotides are TGTGCCAGCAGCCCTGACAGGGACAAGGAAAAACTGTTTTTT. Translating it yields CASSPDRDKEKLFF.

V gene TRBV4-1 combines with J gene TRBJ1-2; D perhaps matches TRBD1 (5 bases). In germline, CDR1 is MGHRA, CDR2 YSYEKL. CDR3 length equals 15 residues. The germline V and J ends were trimmed by 0 bases and 8 bases, with 16 bases remaining between them. The CDR3 loop reads CASSQEGKGLLGYTF. CDR3 coding DNA: TGCGCCAGCAGCCAAGAGGGGAAGGGGCTTTTGGGCTACACCTTC.

The rearrangement uses TRBV6-5 and TRBJ1-1, with 7 nucleotides matching TRBD1. The CDR3 consists of 15 residues. Germline V gene lookup returns CDR1 MNHEY and CDR2 SVGAGI. V was pared by 2 bases and J by 5 bases, with 8 bases of the junction left unmatched. This CDR3 is CASSYTGAVMTEAFF. CDR3 nucleotide sequence: TGTGCCAGCAGTTACACAGGGGCCGTGATGACTGAAGCTTTCTTT.

The rearrangement uses TRBV6-5 and TRBJ1-4; D is unclear. CDR1 is MNHEY and CDR2 is SVGAGI in the germline V gene. CDR3 length: 13 amino acids. The V and J ends lost 5 bases and 8 bases respectively, with 12 bases between them. CDR3 in amino acids: CASSPRRLEKLFF. CDR3 bases: TGTGCCAGCAGTCCCAGGAGGCTGGAAAAACTGTTTTTT.

This clone was observed a single time. V usage is TRBV10-3 and J usage is TRBJ1-1; possible D gene TRBD1, 6 bases. Trimming shortened V by 10 bases and J by 5 bases, and 11 bases separated the two germline ends. The CDR3 runs 11 residues. CDR1 and CDR2 (germline): ENHRY, SYGVKD. The CDR3 region is CATRGGTEAFF. CDR3 DNA: TGTGCCACCAGAGGGGGAACTGAAGCTTTCTTT.

This clone has more than one count but fewer than ten. V is TRBV20-1 and J is TRBJ1-2, with D perhaps matching TRBD1 (6 bases). CDR1 is DFQATT, CDR2 SNEGSKA, per germline (reference sequence). This CDR3 is 15 amino acids long. Deletions cut 3 bases from V and 1 base from J, with 15 bases between. CDR3 sequence: CSASLGGGDNYGYTF. The DNA of the CDR3 is TGCAGTGCTAGTCTGGGCGGGGGCGATAACTATGGCTACACCTTC.

This clone was seen a few times. J is TRBJ1-5 and V is TRBV15; 7 positions match TRBD1. The CDR3 is 15 amino acids. Germline CDR1 and CDR2: LNHNV and YYDKDF (reference sequence). J lost 1 base, V lost 5 bases, and 5 bases had no gene match. In DNA, the CDR3 is TGTGCCACCAGCTTGTTCAGGGGGAGCAATCAGCCCCAGCATTTT. Translation: CATSLFRGSNQPQHF.

CDR3 in amino acids: CASSIRAYEQYF. The DNA of the CDR3 is TGTGCCAGCTCTATTCGGGCCTACGAGCAGTACTTC. J is TRBJ2-7 and V is TRBV28; D gene ambiguous. The CDR3 has 12 amino acids. V shed 8 bases and J shed 2 bases, with 10 bases lying between them. Germline V CDR1 and CDR2: MDHEN, SYDVKM.

This chain uses TRBV5-1 with TRBJ2-1, with 13 bases matching TRBD2. The germline gives CDR1 SGHRS, CDR2 YFSETQ. The CDR3 consists of 14 residues. J gave up 8 bases and V 7 bases, and 6 bases lay outside the gene matches. The CDR3 nucleotides read TGCGCCAGCCGCACCGGGACTAGCGGGGATGAGCAGTTCTTC. This codes for CASRTGTSGDEQFF. Using reference TRBV5-1 and TRBJ2-1 for the parts outside the CDR3, the full variable domain is KAGVTQTPRYLIKTRGQQVTLSCSPISGHRSVSWYQQTPGQGLQFLFEYFSETQRNKGNFPGRFSGRQFSNSRSEMNVSTLELGDSALYLCASRTGTSGDEQFFGPGTRLTVL.